Presented here are 15 T cell receptor beta chains from one specimen sequenced in a study of tumor-infiltrating lymphocytes in primary liver carcinoma. Germline DNA was also extracted, with blood RNA taken from unsorted whole blood. Synthesis of TCR beta cDNA was carried out from approximately 500 ng total RNA with a constant-region primer. Investigators got TCR beta libraries out of three nested multiplex PCR rounds, done with slightly modified ARM-PCR. For roughly 10 cycles apiece, the opening two PCR rounds ran with TRBV1-TRBV30 forward primers and a C-beta reverse primer. One entry per CDR3 protein, called by TCRdb with MiXCR from the multiplex PCR reads. The sample includes some 180,000 distinct CDR3 sequences, approximately 60% of them seen just once. Sequencing input: peripheral blood. The receptors were gathered from a man aged 40-55 years with primary liver carcinoma and hepatitis B virus infection.

There are a few counts of this clonotype. V usage is TRBV28 and J usage is TRBJ1-6; TRBD1 matches at 9 bases. V was clipped by 3 bases and J by 5 bases; unmatched bases: 2. Per germline, CDR1 MDHEN and CDR2 SYDVKM. The CDR3 sequence is 15 residues long. In nucleotides, the CDR3 is TGTGCCAGCAGTTTCGGGACAGGGAATAATTCACCCCTCCACTTT. It codes for CASSFGTGNNSPLHF. The full variable domain, its missing parts supplied by reference TRBV28 and TRBJ1-6, is DVKVTQSSRYLVKRTGEKVFLECVQDMDHENMFWYRQDPGLGLRLIYFSYDVKMKEKGDIPEGYSVSREKKERFSLILESASTNQTSMYLCASSFGTGNNSPLHFGNGTRLTVT.

The chain employs TRBV28 and TRBJ1-2; D call uncertain. V lost 2 bases to trimming and J lost 0 bases, with 13 bases between them. Per germline, CDR1 MDHEN and CDR2 SYDVKM. The CDR3 covers 16 residues. The CDR3 nucleotides are TGTGCCAGCAGTTTAGCCCTAACAGTGACTAACTATGGCTACACCTTC. This translates into CASSLALTVTNYGYTF.

The CDR3, as DNA: TGTGCCAGCAGCTTGGACTATTATGGCGAAAAACTGTTTTTT. Translation gives CASSLDYYGEKLFF. The chain links TRBV5-5 to TRBJ1-4; D unclear. The length of the CDR3 is 14 residues. Per germline, CDR1 SGHKS and CDR2 YYEKEE (reference sequence). V was pared by 0 bases and J by 8 bases, with 11 bases between.

As regards this clonotype: Since no conserved phenylalanine or tryptophan closes the CDR3, a read error is the likely cause. It is unclear where the CDR3 begins or ends on the DNA, so no DNA is shown, and the CDR3 is as TCRdb lists it. The chain is built from TRBV29-1 and TRBJ2-7; the DNA was not compared with TRBD1, the D call given in the table. From its first to its last residue, the CDR3 has 14 amino acids. Germline V CDR1 and CDR2: SQVTM, ANQGSEA. CDR3 region: CSVAGQGLTYEQCS.

Of note for this clonotype: A read error is likely, as this CDR3 ends without the conserved phenylalanine or tryptophan. The chain combines TRBV12-3 or TRBV12-4 with TRBJ2-2; D is undetermined. V lost 8 bases to trimming and J lost 4 bases, with 11 bases between them. The CDR3 extends over 13 amino acids. The CDR3 is CASLRTGTGELFS. The CDR3 DNA reads TGTGCCAGCTTGCGGACCGGCACCGGGGAGCTGTTTTCT.

The chain joins TRBV11-2 to TRBJ1-1; the D is unclear. With 2 bases removed from V and 5 bases from J, the gap between germline ends came to 12 bases. Germline V lookup: CDR1 SGHAT, CDR2 FQNNGV. The CDR3 covers 14 residues. The CDR3 nucleotides are TGTGCCAGCAGCTTACAGGAAGGAGTTACTGAAGCTTTCTTT. This translates into CASSLQEGVTEAFF.

In the case of this clonotype: A read error may be the cause here, since a much bigger clone is one base away. The V and J genes are TRBV11-3 and TRBJ2-5, with 8 bases lining up with TRBD2. Germline lookup yields CDR1 SGHNT and CDR2 YENEEA. The length of the CDR3 is 15 residues. After removal of 2 bases from V and 8 bases from J, the junction contained 10 bases not matched to a gene. The CDR3 is CASSLQAGDMDTQYF. DNA for the CDR3: TGTGCCAGCAGCTTACAAGCGGGAGATATGGATACCCAGTACTTC.

The V gene is TRBV5-1, the J gene TRBJ2-1; either TRBD1 or TRBD2 may supply D (6 bases each). Germline CDR1 is SGHRS and CDR2 is YFSETQ. The CDR3 covers 15 residues. The V and J ends lost 6 bases and 5 bases respectively, with 18 bases between them. In DNA, the CDR3 is TGCGCCAGCACCCTCGGGGGCGCGGGGAACAATGAGCAGTTCTTC. It encodes CASTLGGAGNNEQFF.

V gene TRBV10-3 combines with J gene TRBJ1-6; 7 bases map to TRBD1. V was pared by 0 bases and J by 13 bases, with 3 bases of the junction left unmatched. The CDR3 length is 13 residues. CDR1 and CDR2 (germline): ENHRY, SYGVKD. CDR3 region: CAISESTGYPLHF. The DNA of the CDR3 is TGTGCCATCAGTGAGTCGACAGGGTACCCCCTCCACTTT.

The gene calls are TRBV30 and TRBJ2-3, with TRBD2 as a possible D gene (5 bases). The CDR3 sequence is 13 residues long. Trimming removed 3 bases from V and 4 bases from J, with 11 bases in between. Germline assignment: CDR1 GTSNPN and CDR2 SVGIG (reference sequence). CDR3 protein: CAWSAGGSDTQYF. In DNA form, the CDR3 reads TGTGCCTGGAGCGCCGGAGGATCAGATACGCAGTATTTT.

There are many counts of this clonotype. The CDR3 sequence is CASSLDWGGHEKLFF. DNA of the CDR3: TGTGCCAGCAGCTTAGATTGGGGTGGCCATGAAAAACTGTTTTTT. This chain connects TRBV11-2 to TRBJ1-4; no clear D gene. The germline V and J ends were trimmed by 0 bases and 6 bases, with 11 bases remaining between them. CDR3 length: 15 amino acids. Germline CDR1 and CDR2: SGHAT and FQNNGV.

Points on this clonotype: It is likely a read error, because the conserved phenylalanine at the end of the CDR3 is missing. The chain joins TRBV7-9 to TRBJ2-7, with D possibly TRBD1 on 8 matching bases. V was pared by 3 bases and J by 3 bases, with 15 bases between. The CDR3 loop spans 15 amino acids. CDR1 and CDR2 (germline): SEHNR, FQNEAQ (reference sequence). For the CDR3, the DNA is TGTGCCAGCAGCTTTACAGGGGGGGCCAGCTACGAGCAGTACATC. As protein: CASSFTGGASYEQYI.

This clonotype is a singleton in its sample. Relative to the germline gene, one junction end is altered; a read error may explain this. The chain couples TRBV11-2 to TRBJ2-7; D possibly corresponds to TRBD2 (5 bases). Germline V gene data show CDR1 as SGHAT and CDR2 as FQNNGV. This CDR3 has 16 residues. The chain's CDR3 is CANSLGGQYEVYEQYF. For the CDR3, the DNA is TGTGCCAACAGCTTAGGAGGTCAGTATGAGGTATACGAGCAGTACTTC.

This clonotype has more than one count but fewer than ten. This sequence may be a read error, since a much larger clone differs from it by one base. The V and J genes are TRBV11-2 and TRBJ1-2; D remains ambiguous. V lost 3 bases and J 5 bases, leaving 13 bases between the germline ends. CDR3 size: 14 residues. Germline V CDR1 and CDR2: SGHAT, FQNNGV. CDR3 region: CASSFNPRVYGYTF. The DNA of the CDR3 is TGTGCCAGCAGCTTCAATCCCCGGGTATATGGCTACACCTTC.

Details on this clonotype: The CDR3 end shows no conserved phenylalanine or tryptophan, and so a read error is likely. CDR3 nucleotide sequence: TGTGCCAGCAGTTGGAGCGGGACAGCTGGAAACACCATATATATT. This gives the protein CASSWSGTAGNTIYI. This chain joins TRBV6-6 and TRBJ1-3; TRBD1 matches at 7 bases. The length of the CDR3 is 15 residues. V dropped 4 bases and J dropped 2; count of bases not matched to a gene: 5. CDR1 is MNHNY, CDR2 SVGAGI, per germline (reference sequence).